The 17 T cell receptor beta chains below all came from one sample that was sequenced in a study of patients and donors after allogeneic stem cell transplantation. From the RT-PCR reads, TCRdb called clonotypes with MiXCR, one entry per CDR3 protein. Among about a million distinct CDR3 sequences listed, more than 15% were seen once. The sequenced sample consisted of blood, either unsorted or a sorted T cell fraction (not recorded which). The receptor set was obtained from a human donor who was either an allogeneic HSCT recipient or a stem cell or donor lymphocyte infusion donor (not recorded which). It is not recorded whose cells these are; they may come from a transplant donor.

CDR3 sequence reads: CASSVDVGANSPLHF. The CDR3 DNA follows: TGTGCCAGCAGCGTAGATGTGGGGGCTAATTCACCCCTCCACTTT. The V and J genes are TRBV9 and TRBJ1-6; TRBD1 might be the D (6 bases). V was trimmed by 0 bases and J by 6 bases, leaving 10 bases between them. Germline V gene data show CDR1 as SGDLS and CDR2 as YYNGEE. There are 15 residues in the CDR3.

There are a few counts of this clonotype. CDR3 protein: CASSQDPAAGQTLYEQYF. The CDR3 DNA is TGTGCCAGCAGCCAAGATCCCGCGGCAGGGCAGACTCTCTACGAGCAGTACTTC. The V and J genes are TRBV4-2 and TRBJ2-7; tentatively, D is TRBD1 (5 bases). The CDR3 consists of 18 residues. V lost 0 bases and J lost 3, with 21 bases in between. Germline V gene lookup returns CDR1 LGHNA and CDR2 YNFKEQ.

This chain links TRBV5-1 with TRBJ1-1; 11 nucleotides align to TRBD1. V gave up 4 bases and J gave up 5 bases; unmatched junction bases: 10. Germline V CDR1 and CDR2: SGHRS, YFSETQ. The CDR3 runs to 16 residues. This CDR3 is CASSRGTGGRETEAFF. CDR3 nucleotides: TGCGCCAGCAGCCGCGGGACAGGGGGGAGAGAAACTGAAGCTTTCTTT.

The sample holds a few counts of this clonotype. V gene TRBV25-1 combines with J gene TRBJ2-7, with 7 bases that match TRBD1. The germline V gene has CDR1 MGHDK and CDR2 SYGVNS. The CDR3 is 15 residues long. V trimming: 4 bases; J trimming: 3 bases; junction bases outside the gene matches: 9. The CDR3 DNA is TGTGCCAGCAGTGGTACCACAGGGGTATACTACGAGCAGTACTTC. Translation: CASSGTTGVYYEQYF.

This clonotype was observed a few times. V gene TRBV29-1 combines with J gene TRBJ2-7; either TRBD1 or TRBD2 may fit D (5 bases each). This CDR3 has 16 amino acids. Per the germline V gene, CDR1 is SQVTM and CDR2 is ANQGSEA. V was shortened by 3 bases and J by 0 bases, with 18 bases between the two germline ends. In nucleotides, the CDR3 is TGCAGCGTTGAGGCTCTTGGTTGGGGGAGCTCCTACGAGCAGTACTTC. Residues: CSVEALGWGSSYEQYF.

This clonotype came up a few times. The J gene is TRBJ1-4, the V gene TRBV28; unclear D gene. This CDR3 region has 15 residues. V dropped 5 bases and J dropped 6 bases, with 16 bases sitting between them. CDR1 is MDHEN, CDR2 SYDVKM, per germline. The CDR3 DNA sequence: TGTGCCAGCAGTGGCACCGACACCCGCTATGAAAAACTGTTTTTT. Its protein product is CASSGTDTRYEKLFF.

This clonotype was observed a handful of times. The V gene is TRBV12-3 or TRBV12-4, the J gene TRBJ2-5; 9 bases agree with TRBD1. The CDR3 totals 17 residues. J was trimmed by 3 bases and V by 2 bases; bases with no gene match: 10. The CDR3 loop reads CASSLLGQGKSKETQYF. The CDR3 DNA follows: TGTGCCAGCAGTTTATTGGGACAGGGAAAATCCAAAGAGACCCAGTACTTC.

This clonotype was counted a few times. The chain combines TRBV25-1 with TRBJ1-5, with TRBD1 identical over 10 bases. CDR3 length equals 16 residues. The germline gives CDR1 MGHDK, CDR2 SYGVNS. V shed 2 bases and J 4 bases; nucleotides not matched to a gene: 5. CDR3 nucleotide sequence: TGTGCCAGCAGTGAAGGGGGACAGGGGTCGAATCAGCCCCAGCATTTT. It specifies CASSEGGQGSNQPQHF.

This clonotype was recorded many times. This chain joins TRBV5-1 and TRBJ1-5; no reliable D call. Between the trimmed V and J ends, which lost 4 bases and 2 bases, there was a span of 13 bases. The V gene's germline CDR1 is SGHRS and CDR2 YFSETQ. The CDR3 contains 15 residues. The CDR3 coding sequence is TGCGCCAGCAGCCCAGCAGGCGGAGGCAATCAGCCCCAGCATTTT. Amino acids: CASSPAGGGNQPQHF.

The V call is TRBV6-1, the J call TRBJ2-2; TRBD2 might be the D (6 bases). In germline, CDR1 is MNHNS, CDR2 SASEGT. The CDR3 runs 15 residues. The V end lost 6 bases, the J end lost 0 bases, and 11 bases lay between the germline ends. The CDR3 reads CASSGLTPNTGELFF. The CDR3 nucleotides read TGTGCCAGCAGCGGACTAACCCCGAACACCGGGGAGCTGTTTTTT.

This clonotype has more than one count but fewer than ten. This sequence joins TRBV4-2 and TRBJ2-1, with 8 bases fitting TRBD2. V was pared by 3 bases and J by 7 bases, with 11 bases of the junction left unmatched. Germline V lookup: CDR1 LGHNA, CDR2 YNFKEQ. This CDR3 is built from 16 residues. In DNA, the CDR3 is TGTGCCAGCAGCCAGGACGGGACTAGGGCGGTAAATGAGCAGTTCTTC. It translates to CASSQDGTRAVNEQFF.

This clonotype was counted between two and nine times. The gene calls are TRBV15 and TRBJ2-7, with D unresolved. The germline V gene encodes CDR1 LNHNV and CDR2 YYDKDF (reference sequence). This CDR3 comprises 15 residues. Trimming cost V 2 bases and J 3 bases, with 14 bases left between them. CDR3 region: CATSRYSRLLYEQYF. The CDR3 coding sequence is TGTGCCACCAGCAGATATTCCAGACTCCTCTACGAGCAGTACTTC.

This clonotype came up a few times. The chain employs TRBV7-9 and TRBJ1-2; D is perhaps TRBD1 (5 bases). Trimming left V 5 bases short and J 4 bases short, with 20 bases between. CDR1 and CDR2 (germline): SEHNR, FQNEAQ (reference sequence). There are 16 residues in the CDR3. In nucleotides, the CDR3 is TGTGCCAGCAGCGCCAGAGGGGTCCTCCCCGGCTATGGCTACACCTTC. As protein: CASSARGVLPGYGYTF.

The chain combines TRBV30 with TRBJ2-6, with D tentatively TRBD2 (6 bases). Deletions cut 2 bases from V and 0 bases from J, with 8 bases between. The CDR3 length is 15 residues. The germline V gene has CDR1 GTSNPN and CDR2 SVGIG (reference sequence). In nucleotides, the CDR3 is TGTGCCTGGAGTCGGGGGAACTCTGGGGCCAACGTCCTGACTTTC. Protein sequence: CAWSRGNSGANVLTF.

The rearrangement links TRBV19 to TRBJ2-1, with D maybe TRBD2 (6 bases). CDR1 is LNHDA, CDR2 SQIVND, per germline (reference sequence). With 8 bases removed from V and 3 bases from J, the gap between germline ends came to 8 bases. This CDR3 has 12 amino acids. The CDR3 loop is CASGLYYNEQFF. CDR3 bases: TGTGCCAGTGGACTATACTACAATGAGCAGTTCTTC.

At least ten counts were recorded for this clonotype. The CDR3 sequence: CASSFKVDSEAFF. For the CDR3, the DNA is TGCGCCAGCAGCTTTAAGGTGGACAGTGAAGCTTTCTTT. The rearrangement uses TRBV5-1 and TRBJ1-1; maybe TRBD1 (6 bases). V lost 2 bases, J lost 7 bases, and 12 bases lay in between. The CDR3 consists of 13 residues. From germline, CDR1 is SGHRS and CDR2 YFSETQ.

The chain is built from TRBV4-3 and TRBJ2-4; 15 nucleotides line up with TRBD2. The germline V gene encodes CDR1 LGHNA and CDR2 YSLEER. The CDR3 totals 16 residues. The V segment lost 4 bases and the J segment 5 bases; nucleotides outside the gene matches: 3. CDR3 loop: CASSPGTSGGQNIQYF. The CDR3 DNA reads TGCGCCAGCAGCCCCGGGACTAGCGGGGGGCAAAACATTCAGTACTTC.